This section outlines one T cell receptor (beta chain) sequence together with its context. These data are taken from a study of blood T cell repertoires in COVID-19. Whole-study context: Sample material is recorded as cDNA or gDNA derived from T cells, B-cell-depleted T cells, or PBMCs.

Profiling relied on immunoSEQ multiplex PCR, and the TCRdb table lists in-frame clones only, not all of them. The data hold roughly 39,000 clones, with about 85% observed a single time. The germline CDR1 and CDR2 sequences are MDHEN and SYDVKM. This CDR3 has 15 residues. The junction had 9 bases not matched to a gene; V was cut back by 4 bases and J by 7 bases. The material sequenced was peripheral blood. The rearrangement joins TRBV28 to TRBJ1-2; 10 bases are shared with TRBD1. The clonotype comes from a woman older than 75 with active COVID-19. CDR3 bases: TGTGCCAGCAGTTGGACGACAGGGGGCATGGGTGGCTACACCTTC. This gives the protein CASSWTTGGMGGYTF.